Below, 3 T cell receptor beta chains from the same sample are listed, as sequenced in a study of shared clonotypes between healthy human individuals. Data came from immunoSEQ multiplex PCR; TCRdb stores just in-frame clones and leaves some out. The profile shows approximately 350,000 clones, around two thirds of them singletons. The sequenced sample was memory CD4+ T cells sorted from blood. Sample subset: CD45RA-negative fraction. These receptors were taken from a man in his thirties or forties in good health.

J is TRBJ2-7 and V is TRBV18, with D uncertain. Trimming took 5 bases from V and 3 from J, leaving 11 bases between them. From germline, CDR1 is KGHSH and CDR2 LQKENI. The CDR3 contains 13 residues. The CDR3 spells CASSAPSHYEQYF. DNA of the CDR3: TGTGCCAGCTCAGCCCCTTCACACTACGAGCAGTACTTC.

CDR3 region: CASTPAGDPRGDTQYF. For the CDR3, the DNA is TGTGCCAGCACACCCGCCGGGGACCCTCGGGGAGATACGCAGTATTTT. The chain couples TRBV6-6 to TRBJ2-3; possibly TRBD1 or TRBD2 for D (5 bases each). Trimming took 7 bases from V and 5 from J, leaving 22 bases between them. Germline-derived CDR1 and CDR2 are MNHNY and SVGAGI (reference sequence). The CDR3 spans 16 residues.

The chain employs TRBV29-1 and TRBJ1-5; 12 bases map to TRBD1. V trimming: 6 bases; J trimming: 6 bases; junction bases outside the gene matches: 9. This CDR3 is built from 15 residues. CDR1 and CDR2 from the germline V gene are SQVTM and ANQGSEA. Here the CDR3 reads CSVSRDRGLVQPQHF. As DNA, the CDR3 is TGCAGCGTCTCCCGGGACAGGGGGCTTGTTCAGCCCCAGCATTTT. Supplemented by reference TRBV29-1 and TRBJ1-5, the full variable domain reads SAVISQKPSRDICQRGTSLTIQCQVDSQVTMMFWYRQQPGQSLTLIATANQGSEATYESGFVIDKFPISRPNLTFSTLTVSNMSPEDSSIYLCSVSRDRGLVQPQHFGDGTRLSIL.